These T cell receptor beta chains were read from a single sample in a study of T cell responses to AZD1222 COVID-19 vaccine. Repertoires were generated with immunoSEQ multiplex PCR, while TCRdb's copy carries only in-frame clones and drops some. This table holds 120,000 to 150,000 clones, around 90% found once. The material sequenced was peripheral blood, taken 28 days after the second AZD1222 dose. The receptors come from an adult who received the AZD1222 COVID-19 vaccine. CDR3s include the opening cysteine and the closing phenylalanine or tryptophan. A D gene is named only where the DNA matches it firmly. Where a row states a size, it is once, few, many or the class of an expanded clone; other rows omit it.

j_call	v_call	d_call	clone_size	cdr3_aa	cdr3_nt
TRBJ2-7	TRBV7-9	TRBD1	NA	CASSGTGTGWNEQYF	TGTGCCAGCTCCGGGACCGGGACAGGGTGGAACGAGCAGTACTTC
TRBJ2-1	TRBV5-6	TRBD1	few	CASSLARDRGRSNEQFF	TGTGCCAGCAGCTTGGCCCGAGACAGGGGCAGGAGCAATGAGCAGTTCTTC
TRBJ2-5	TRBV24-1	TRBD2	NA	CATSDIAGEETQYF	TGTGCCACCAGTGACATAGCGGGAGAAGAGACCCAGTACTTC
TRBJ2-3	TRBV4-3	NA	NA	CASSQGGHGGTDTQYF	TGCGCCAGCAGCCAAGGGGGGCATGGGGGCACAGATACGCAGTATTTT
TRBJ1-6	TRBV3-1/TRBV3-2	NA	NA	CASSQENHPQGRYNSPLHF	TGTGCCAGCAGCCAAGAGAACCACCCTCAGGGACGTTATAATTCACCCCTCCACTTT
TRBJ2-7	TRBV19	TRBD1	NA	CASSMIEVGQGSYEQYF	TGTGCCAGTAGTATGATCGAGGTAGGACAGGGGTCCTACGAGCAGTACTTC
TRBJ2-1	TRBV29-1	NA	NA	CSVEVAPVISSNEQFF	TGCAGCGTTGAAGTAGCGCCGGTTATCAGTTCCAATGAGCAGTTCTTC
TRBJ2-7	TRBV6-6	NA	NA	CASSYSAADGLNEQYF	TGTGCCAGCAGTTACTCGGCGGCCGACGGTTTGAACGAGCAGTACTTC
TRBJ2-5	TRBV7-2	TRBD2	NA	CASSLRTSGFQETQYF	TGTGCCAGCAGCTTGAGGACTAGCGGGTTTCAAGAGACCCAGTACTTC
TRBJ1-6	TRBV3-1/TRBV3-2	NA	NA	CASSRTLSSYNSPLHF	TGTGCCAGCAGCCGCACTCTCAGCTCCTATAATTCACCCCTCCACTTT
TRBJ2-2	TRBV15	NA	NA	CATSRDGETGELFF	TGTGCCACCAGCAGAGATGGTGAGACCGGGGAGCTGTTTTTT
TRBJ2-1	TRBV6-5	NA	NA	CASSSSVLPYNEQFF	TGTGCCAGCAGCAGTTCAGTGCTACCCTACAATGAGCAGTTCTTC
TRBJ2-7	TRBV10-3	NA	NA	CAISFGDEQYF	TGTGCCATTTCATTTGGGGACGAGCAGTACTTC
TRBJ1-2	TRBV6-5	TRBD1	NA	CASSYIQGANGYTF	TGTGCCAGCAGTTACATCCAGGGGGCAAATGGCTACACCTTC
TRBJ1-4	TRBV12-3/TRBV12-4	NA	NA	CASREGEKLFF	TGTGCCAGCCGTGAGGGTGAAAAACTGTTTTTT
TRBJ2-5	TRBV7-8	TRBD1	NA	CASSPGQVGETQYF	TGTGCCAGCAGCCCGGGACAGGTCGGGGAGACCCAGTACTTC
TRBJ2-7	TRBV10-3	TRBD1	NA	CAISSTGSEQYF	TGTGCCATCAGTTCGACAGGGAGCGAGCAGTACTTC
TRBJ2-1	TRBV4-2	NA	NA	CASSQDPGTAGNEQFF	TGTGCCAGCAGCCAAGACCCTGGGACCGCGGGCAATGAGCAGTTCTTC
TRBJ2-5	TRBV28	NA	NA	CASSFRGSVTQYF	TGTGCCAGCAGTTTCAGGGGTTCTGTGACCCAGTACTTC
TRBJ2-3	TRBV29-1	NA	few	CSVEKRGADTQYF	TGCAGCGTTGAAAAGCGAGGCGCAGATACGCAGTATTTT
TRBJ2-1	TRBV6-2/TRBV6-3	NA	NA	CASSNKNRGSFNEQFF	TGTGCCAGCAGCAATAAGAACAGAGGCTCCTTCAATGAGCAGTTCTTC
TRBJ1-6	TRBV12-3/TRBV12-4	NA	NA	CASSLRKTPLHF	TGTGCCAGCAGCCTCCGTAAGACACCCCTCCACTTT
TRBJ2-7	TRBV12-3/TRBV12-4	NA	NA	CASSLALPWEQYF	TGTGCCAGCAGTTTAGCTCTCCCCTGGGAGCAGTACTTC
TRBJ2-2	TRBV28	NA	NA	CASSIAGGELFF	TGTGCCAGCAGTATCGCAGGAGGGGAGCTGTTTTTT
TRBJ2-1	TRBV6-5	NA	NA	CASNQGVGGNEQFF	TGTGCCAGCAATCAAGGGGTGGGAGGCAATGAGCAGTTCTTC
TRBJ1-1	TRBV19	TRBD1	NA	CASSTGGTGLRATEAFF	TGTGCCAGTAGTACGGGCGGGACAGGGCTGAGGGCCACTGAAGCTTTCTTT
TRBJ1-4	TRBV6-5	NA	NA	CASSRDGYNEKLFF	TGTGCCAGCAGTCGGGACGGCTATAATGAAAAACTGTTTTTT
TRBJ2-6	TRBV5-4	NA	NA	CASSRRVDSGANVLTF	TGTGCCAGCAGCCGAAGGGTAGACTCTGGGGCCAACGTCCTGACTTTC
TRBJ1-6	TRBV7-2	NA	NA	CASSLRRSSYNSPLHF	TGTGCCAGCAGCCTAAGACGAAGCTCCTATAATTCACCCCTCCACTTT
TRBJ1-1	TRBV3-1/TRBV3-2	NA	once	CASSQRMGRDTEAFF	TGTGCCAGCAGCCAACGGATGGGGAGAGACACTGAAGCTTTCTTT
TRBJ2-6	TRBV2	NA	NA	CASSDRTGANVLTF	TGTGCCAGCAGTGACAGGACAGGGGCCAACGTCCTGACTTTC
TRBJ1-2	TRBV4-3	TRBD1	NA	CASSAGGGQSGYGYTF	TGCGCCAGCAGCGCGGGCGGGGGACAGTCGGGCTATGGCTACACCTTC
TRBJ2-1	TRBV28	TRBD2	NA	CASSLVTLGGDEQFF	TGTGCCAGCAGTTTAGTAACTCTCGGGGGGGATGAGCAGTTCTTC
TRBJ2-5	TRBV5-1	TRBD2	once	CASSSPLAGVGETQYF	TGCGCCAGCAGCTCCCCACTAGCGGGGGTTGGAGAGACCCAGTACTTC
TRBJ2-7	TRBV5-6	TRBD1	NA	CASSDQQGHHYEQYF	TGTGCCAGCAGCGATCAACAGGGGCATCATTACGAGCAGTACTTC
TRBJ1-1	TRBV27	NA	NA	CASTPGHLNTEAFF	TGTGCCAGTACGCCGGGACACCTGAACACTGAAGCTTTCTTT
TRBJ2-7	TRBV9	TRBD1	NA	CASSVGTGGPYEQYF	TGTGCCAGCAGCGTAGGGACAGGAGGCCCCTACGAGCAGTACTTC
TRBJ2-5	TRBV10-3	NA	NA	CAISESTPGETQYF	TGTGCCATCAGTGAGTCTACCCCAGGGGAGACCCAGTACTTC
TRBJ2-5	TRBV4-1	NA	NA	CASSQASLDLETQYF	TGCGCCAGCAGCCAAGCGAGTCTTGACCTCGAGACCCAGTACTTC
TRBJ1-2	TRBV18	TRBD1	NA	CASSPNPGQVNYGYTF	TGTGCCAGCTCACCAAACCCGGGACAGGTTAACTATGGCTACACCTTC
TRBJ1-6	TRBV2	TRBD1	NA	CASSSPRGGDSPLHF	TGTGCCAGCAGCAGCCCGCGAGGGGGCGATTCACCCCTCCACTTT
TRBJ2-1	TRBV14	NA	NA	CASSQDPLGHSYNEQFF	TGTGCCAGCAGCCAAGATCCTCTGGGGCACTCCTACAATGAGCAGTTCTTC
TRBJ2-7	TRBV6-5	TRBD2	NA	CASRGTSGTYEQYF	TGTGCCAGCAGGGGGACTAGCGGGACCTACGAGCAGTACTTC
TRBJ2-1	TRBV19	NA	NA	CASSIDGNNEQFF	TGTGCCAGTAGTATAGACGGTAACAATGAGCAGTTCTTC
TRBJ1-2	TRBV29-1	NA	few	CSVETVPNYGYTF	TGCAGCGTTGAGACGGTTCCGAACTATGGCTACACCTTC
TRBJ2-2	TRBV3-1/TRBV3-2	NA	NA	CASSQDPGELFF	TGTGCCAGCAGCCAAGATCCCGGGGAGCTGTTTTTT
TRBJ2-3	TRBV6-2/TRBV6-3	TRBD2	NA	CASSGGLAGGLGTDTQYF	TGTGCCAGCAGTGGGGGACTAGCGGGAGGGCTTGGCACAGATACGCAGTATTTT
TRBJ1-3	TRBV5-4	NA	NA	CASSLMGVGNTIYF	TGTGCCAGCAGCTTGATGGGGGTCGGAAACACCATATATTTT
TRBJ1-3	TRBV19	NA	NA	CASSTRTGNTIYF	TGTGCCAGTAGTACCCGGACTGGAAACACCATATATTTT
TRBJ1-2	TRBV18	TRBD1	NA	CASSPKTGSTNNHGYTF	TGTGCCAGCTCACCAAAGACAGGGTCGACTAATAACCATGGCTACACCTTC
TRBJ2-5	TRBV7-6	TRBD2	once	CASSAKAGGETQYF	TGTGCCAGCAGCGCAAAAGCGGGAGGAGAGACCCAGTACTTC
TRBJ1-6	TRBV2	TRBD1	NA	CASTPRPGQGASPLHF	TGTGCCAGCACCCCACGTCCGGGACAGGGCGCATCACCCCTCCACTTT
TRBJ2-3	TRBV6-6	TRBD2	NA	CASSYGEGDDTQYF	TGTGCCAGCAGTTACGGGGAGGGTGATGATACGCAGTATTTT
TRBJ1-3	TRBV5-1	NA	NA	CASSFDPGPNGNTIYF	TGCGCCAGCAGCTTCGATCCGGGACCCAATGGAAACACCATATATTTT
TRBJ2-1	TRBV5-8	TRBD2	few	CASSPGLPRSNEQFF	TGTGCCAGCAGCCCGGGACTACCGCGGTCGAATGAGCAGTTCTTC